This T cell receptor (beta chain) was captured in a study of OX40 agonist ivuxolimab in advanced cancers. Findings and caveats of the study: In the 0.1 to 3.0 mg/kg range, CD4+ and CD8+ blood T cells had expanded clonally by week 6.

Comment on this clone: No antigen is known for it.

Using immunoSEQ multiplex PCR, the repertoire was profiled, and TCRdb retains in-frame clones only, with some absent. Found here are just over 90,000 clones, 90% to 95% of them singletons; the top ten hold 2.6%. Sequenced here: CD4+ or CD8+ T cells sorted from blood, sampled in a trial of the OX40 agonist ivuxolimab. The TCR comes from an adult with an advanced solid tumor such as melanoma, head and neck, liver or kidney cancer.

In DNA, the CDR3 is TGTGCCAGCAGGGGGGGACAGACGGGGTACGAGCAGTACTTC. Amino acid sequence: CASRGGQTGYEQYF. The V call is TRBV27, the J call TRBJ2-7; maybe TRBD1 (7 bases). Trimming took off 6 bases at V and 4 bases at J, with 16 bases between the two ends. Germline lookup yields CDR1 MNHEY and CDR2 SMNVEV (reference sequence). This CDR3 is 14 amino acids long.